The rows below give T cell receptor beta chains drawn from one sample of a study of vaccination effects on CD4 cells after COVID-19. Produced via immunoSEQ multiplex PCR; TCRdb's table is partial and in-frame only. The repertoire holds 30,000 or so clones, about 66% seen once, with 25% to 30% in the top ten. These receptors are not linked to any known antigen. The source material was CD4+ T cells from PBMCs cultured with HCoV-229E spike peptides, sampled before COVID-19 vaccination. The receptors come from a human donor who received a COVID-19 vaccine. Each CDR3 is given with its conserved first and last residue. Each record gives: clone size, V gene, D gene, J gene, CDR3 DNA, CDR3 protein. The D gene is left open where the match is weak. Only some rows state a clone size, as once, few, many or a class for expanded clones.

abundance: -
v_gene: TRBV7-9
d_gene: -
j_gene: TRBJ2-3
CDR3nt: TGTGCCAGCAGCTTAGCGGCAGGGGCTGGCACAGATACGCAGTATTTT
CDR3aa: CASSLAAGAGTDTQYF

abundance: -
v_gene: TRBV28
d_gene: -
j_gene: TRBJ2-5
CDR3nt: TGTGCCAGCAGTTCCCGGACGGGATTGCCGCAAGAGACCCAGTACTTC
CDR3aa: CASSSRTGLPQETQYF

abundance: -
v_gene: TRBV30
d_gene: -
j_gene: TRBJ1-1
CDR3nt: TGTGCCTGGAGTGTAATTGGGGGGGGTGAAGCTTTCTTT
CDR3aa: CAWSVIGGGEAFF

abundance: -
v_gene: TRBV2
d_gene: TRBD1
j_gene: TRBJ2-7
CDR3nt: TGTGCCAGCAGCAGAGACAGGGCCAAGAGCCTCTCCTACGAGCAGTACTTC
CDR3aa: CASSRDRAKSLSYEQYF

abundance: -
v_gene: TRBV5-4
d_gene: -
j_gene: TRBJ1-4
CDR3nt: TGTGCCTGGAGAGGTACGCACAGTGGGGCAGAAAAACTGTTTTTT
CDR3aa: CAWRGTHSGAEKLFF

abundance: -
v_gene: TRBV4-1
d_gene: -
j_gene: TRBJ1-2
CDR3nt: TGCGCCAGCAGCCAAGTAGGGTATGGCTACACCTTC
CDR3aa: CASSQVGYGYTF

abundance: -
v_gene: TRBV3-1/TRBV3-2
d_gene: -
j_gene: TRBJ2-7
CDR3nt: TGTGCCAGCAGCCCCTTCGACGGAGGGGAGCAGTACTTC
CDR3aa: CASSPFDGGEQYF

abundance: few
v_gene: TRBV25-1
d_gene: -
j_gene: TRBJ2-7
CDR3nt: TGTGCCAGCAGTGAAGCTTCGGCTAGCATCTCCTACGAGCAGTACTTC
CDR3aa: CASSEASASISYEQYF

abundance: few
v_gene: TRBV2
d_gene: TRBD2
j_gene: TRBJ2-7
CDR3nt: TGTGCCAGCAGTGATTCACCGGGACTAGCGGGAGACTCGAGCTCCTACGAGCAGTACTTC
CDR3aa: CASSDSPGLAGDSSSYEQYF

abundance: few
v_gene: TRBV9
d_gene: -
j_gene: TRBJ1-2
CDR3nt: TGTGCCAGCAGCGTGGACAGTAACTATGGCTACACCTTC
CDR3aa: CASSVDSNYGYTF

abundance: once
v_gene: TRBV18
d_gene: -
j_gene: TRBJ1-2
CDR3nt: TGTGCCAGCTCACTCCGGGACGGTGACTATGGCTACACCTTC
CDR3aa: CASSLRDGDYGYTF

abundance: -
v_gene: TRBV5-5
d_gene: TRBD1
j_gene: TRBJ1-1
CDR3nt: TGTGCCAGCAGCTTTGGACAGGGCACTGAAGCTTTCTTT
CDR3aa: CASSFGQGTEAFF

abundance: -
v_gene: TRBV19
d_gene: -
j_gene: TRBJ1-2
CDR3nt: TGTGCCAGTAGTTCTCGCGATAGTTTCTATGGCTACACCTTC
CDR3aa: CASSSRDSFYGYTF

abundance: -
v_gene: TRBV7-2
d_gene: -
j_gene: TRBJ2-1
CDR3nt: TGTGCCAGCAGCTTAGTAGCTGCTACCTACAATGAGCAGTTCTTC
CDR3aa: CASSLVAATYNEQFF

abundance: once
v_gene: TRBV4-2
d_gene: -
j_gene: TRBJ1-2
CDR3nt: TGTGCCAGCAGCCAAGAGGTAAACAAGCCTAACTATGGCTACACCTTC
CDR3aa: CASSQEVNKPNYGYTF

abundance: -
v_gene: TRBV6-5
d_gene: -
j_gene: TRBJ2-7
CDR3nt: TGTGCCAGCAGTCGGGACGAGGGGGACTACGAGCAGTACTTC
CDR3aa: CASSRDEGDYEQYF

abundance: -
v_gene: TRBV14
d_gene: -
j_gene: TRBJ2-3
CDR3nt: TGTGCCAGCAGCCAAGTTGGTACGCAGTATTTT
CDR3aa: CASSQVGTQYF

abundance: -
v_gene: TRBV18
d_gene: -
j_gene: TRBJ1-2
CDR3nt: TGTGCCAGCTCACCAGGGACGGACTATGGCTACACCTTC
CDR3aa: CASSPGTDYGYTF

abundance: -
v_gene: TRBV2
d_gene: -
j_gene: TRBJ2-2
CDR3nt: TGTGCCAGTAGGACACGGCGCATCGAGACCGGGGAGCTGTTTTTT
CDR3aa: CASRTRRIETGELFF

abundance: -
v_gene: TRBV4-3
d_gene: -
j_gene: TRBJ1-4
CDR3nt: TGCGCCAGCAGCCACCCGGGGGCCGGTGAAAAACTGTTTTTT
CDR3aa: CASSHPGAGEKLFF

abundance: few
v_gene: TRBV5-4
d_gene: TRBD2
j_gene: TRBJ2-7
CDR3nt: TGTGCCAGCAGCTTGGGGTCGGGGGGCTACGAGCAGTACTTC
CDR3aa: CASSLGSGGYEQYF

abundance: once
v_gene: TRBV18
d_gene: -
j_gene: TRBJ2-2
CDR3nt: TGTGCCAGCTCACCCCTTGGACAGTTCACCGGGGAGCTGTTTTTT
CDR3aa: CASSPLGQFTGELFF

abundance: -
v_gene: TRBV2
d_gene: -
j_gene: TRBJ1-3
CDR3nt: TGTGCCAGCAGTGAATCAAGGAAGGACGGCGGTAGGAACACCATATATTTT
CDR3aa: CASSESRKDGGRNTIYF

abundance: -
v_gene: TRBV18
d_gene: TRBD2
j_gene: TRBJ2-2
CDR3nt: TGTGCCAGCTCACCACCGGGACTAGCGGGAACCGGGGAGCTGTTTTTT
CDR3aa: CASSPPGLAGTGELFF

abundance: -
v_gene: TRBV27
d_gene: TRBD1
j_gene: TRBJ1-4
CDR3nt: TGTGCCAGCAGTGAGACCGGGACAGGGGTAGAAAAACTGTTTTTT
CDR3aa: CASSETGTGVEKLFF

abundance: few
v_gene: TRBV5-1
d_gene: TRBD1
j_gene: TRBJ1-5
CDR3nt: TGCGCCAGCAGCTTCGGGACAGCCAATGAGCCCCAGCATTTT
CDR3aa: CASSFGTANEPQHF

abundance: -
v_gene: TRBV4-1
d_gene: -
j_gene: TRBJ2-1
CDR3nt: TGCGCCAGCAGCCAAGTCGAGTATGGTCCCTATGAGCAGTTCTTC
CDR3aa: CASSQVEYGPYEQFF

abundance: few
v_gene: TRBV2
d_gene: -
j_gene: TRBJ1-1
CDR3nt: TGTGCCAGCAGCCAGGGGCAGGGCTCAACTGAAGCTTTCTTT
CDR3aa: CASSQGQGSTEAFF

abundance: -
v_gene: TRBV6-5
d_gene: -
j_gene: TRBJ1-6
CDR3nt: TGTGCCAGCAGGCGGGACGGGAATAATTCACCCCTCCACTTT
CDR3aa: CASRRDGNNSPLHF

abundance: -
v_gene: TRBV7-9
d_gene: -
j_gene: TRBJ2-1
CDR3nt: TGTGCCAGCAGCTTAGAGGTAAACAATGAGCAGTTCTTC
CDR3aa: CASSLEVNNEQFF

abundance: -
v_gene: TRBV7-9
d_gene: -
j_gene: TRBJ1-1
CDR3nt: TGTGCCAGCAGCTTATTAGCAGGGGTCACCAACACTGAAGCTTTCTTT
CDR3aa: CASSLLAGVTNTEAFF

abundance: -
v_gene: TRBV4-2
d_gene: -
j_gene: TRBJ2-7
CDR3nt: TGTGCCAGCAGCCAAAGGGACACGGGGTACGAGCAGTACTTC
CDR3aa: CASSQRDTGYEQYF

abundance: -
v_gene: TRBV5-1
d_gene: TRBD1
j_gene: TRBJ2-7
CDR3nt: TGCGCCAGCAGCGCAATGGGACAGGGAAGTCGGGAGCAGTACTTC
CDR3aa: CASSAMGQGSREQYF

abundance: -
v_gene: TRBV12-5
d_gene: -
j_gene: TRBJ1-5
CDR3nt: TGTGCTAGTGCTGCCGAGGGGCGTACTCAGCCCCAGCATTTT
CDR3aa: CASAAEGRTQPQHF

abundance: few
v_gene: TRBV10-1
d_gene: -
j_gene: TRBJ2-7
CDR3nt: TGCGCCAGCTGCCGACGGGGTAGCAGCTACGAGCAGTACTTC
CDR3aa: CASCRRGSSYEQYF

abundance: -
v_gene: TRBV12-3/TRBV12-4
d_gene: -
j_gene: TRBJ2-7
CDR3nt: TGTGCCAGCAGGTTCGGGTACGAGCAGTACTTC
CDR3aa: CASRFGYEQYF

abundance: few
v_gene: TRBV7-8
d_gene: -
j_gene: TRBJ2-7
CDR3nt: TGTGCCAGCAGCTTATATCGAGGGCAGTACTTC
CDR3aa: CASSLYRGQYF

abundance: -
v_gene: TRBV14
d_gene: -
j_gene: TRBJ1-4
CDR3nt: TGTGCCAGCAGGCGCCGGGGGGGGGCTGGTGAAAAACTGTTTTTT
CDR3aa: CASRRRGGAGEKLFF

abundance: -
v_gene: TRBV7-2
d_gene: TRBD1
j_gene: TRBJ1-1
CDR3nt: TGTGCCAGCAGACCGGACAGGGGGGACACTGAAGCTTTCTTT
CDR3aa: CASRPDRGDTEAFF

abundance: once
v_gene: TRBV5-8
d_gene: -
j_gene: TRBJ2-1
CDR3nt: TGTGCCAGCAGCTTGGACAGGGTTGATGAGAATGAGCAGTTCTTC
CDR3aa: CASSLDRVDENEQFF

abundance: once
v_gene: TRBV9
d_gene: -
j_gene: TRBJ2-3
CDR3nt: TGTGCCAGCAGCCCGTCGCTCGCAGATACGCAGTATTTT
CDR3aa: CASSPSLADTQYF